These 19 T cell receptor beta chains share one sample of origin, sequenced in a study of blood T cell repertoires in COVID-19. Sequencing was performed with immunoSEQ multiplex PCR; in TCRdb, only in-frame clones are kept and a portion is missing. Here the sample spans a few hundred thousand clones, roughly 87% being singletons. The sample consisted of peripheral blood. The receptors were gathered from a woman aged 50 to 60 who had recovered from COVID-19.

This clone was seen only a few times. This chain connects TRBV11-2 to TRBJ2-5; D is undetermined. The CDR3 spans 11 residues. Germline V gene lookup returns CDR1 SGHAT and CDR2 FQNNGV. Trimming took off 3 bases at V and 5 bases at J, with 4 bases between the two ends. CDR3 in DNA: TGTGCCAGCAGCTTTTCGGAGACCCAGTACTTC. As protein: CASSFSETQYF.

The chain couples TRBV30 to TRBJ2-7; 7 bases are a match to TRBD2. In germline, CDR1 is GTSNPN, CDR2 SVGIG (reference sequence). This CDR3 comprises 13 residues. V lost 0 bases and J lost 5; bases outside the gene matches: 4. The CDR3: CAWSVLGGDEQYF. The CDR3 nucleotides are TGTGCCTGGAGTGTACTGGGGGGGGACGAGCAGTACTTC.

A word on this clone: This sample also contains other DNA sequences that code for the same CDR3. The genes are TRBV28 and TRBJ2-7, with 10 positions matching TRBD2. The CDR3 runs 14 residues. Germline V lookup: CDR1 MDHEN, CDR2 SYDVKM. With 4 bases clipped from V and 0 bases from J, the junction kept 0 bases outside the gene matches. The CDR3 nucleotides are TGTGCCAGCAGTTCTAGCGGGAGCTCCTACGAGCAGTACTTC. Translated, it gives CASSSSGSSYEQYF.

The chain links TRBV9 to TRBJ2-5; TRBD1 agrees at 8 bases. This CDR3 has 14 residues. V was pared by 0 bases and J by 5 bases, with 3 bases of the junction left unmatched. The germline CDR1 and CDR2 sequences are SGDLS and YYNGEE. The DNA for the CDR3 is TGTGCCAGCAGCGTAGGACAGGGGCGGGAGACCCAGTACTTC. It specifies CASSVGQGRETQYF.

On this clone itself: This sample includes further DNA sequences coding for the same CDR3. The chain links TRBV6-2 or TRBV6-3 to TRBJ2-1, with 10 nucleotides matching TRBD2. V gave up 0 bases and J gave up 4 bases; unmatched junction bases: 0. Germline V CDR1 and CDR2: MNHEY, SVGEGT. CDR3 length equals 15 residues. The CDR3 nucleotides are TGTGCCAGCAGTTACTCTAGCGGGAGGTACAATGAGCAGTTCTTC. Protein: CASSYSSGRYNEQFF.

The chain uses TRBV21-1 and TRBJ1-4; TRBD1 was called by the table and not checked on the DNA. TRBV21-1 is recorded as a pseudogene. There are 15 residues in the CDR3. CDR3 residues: CASSNNRGTNEKLFF. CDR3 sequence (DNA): TGTGCCAGCAGCAATAACAGGGGAACTAATGAAAAACTGTTTTTT.

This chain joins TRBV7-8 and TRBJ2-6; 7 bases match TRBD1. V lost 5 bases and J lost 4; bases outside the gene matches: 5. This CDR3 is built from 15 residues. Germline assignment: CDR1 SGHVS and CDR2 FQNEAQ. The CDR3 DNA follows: TGTGCCAGCAGCAAGGGGGCGCCCGGGGCCAACGTCCTGACTTTC. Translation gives CASSKGAPGANVLTF.

The CDR3 nucleotides are TGTGCCAGTAGTATAGCGAATTCACCCCTCCACTTT. Its translation: CASSIANSPLHF. The chain recombines TRBV19 with TRBJ1-6; D ambiguous. Trimming took off 1 base at V and 7 bases at J, with 2 bases between the two ends. This CDR3 contains 12 residues. CDR1 is LNHDA, CDR2 SQIVND, per germline (reference sequence).

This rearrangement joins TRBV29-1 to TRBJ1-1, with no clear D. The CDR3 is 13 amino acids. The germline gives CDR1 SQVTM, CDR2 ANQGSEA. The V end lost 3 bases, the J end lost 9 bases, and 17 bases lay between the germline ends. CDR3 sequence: CSVDPGSGLQAFF. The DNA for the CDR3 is TGCAGCGTTGATCCGGGATCGGGCCTCCAAGCTTTCTTT.

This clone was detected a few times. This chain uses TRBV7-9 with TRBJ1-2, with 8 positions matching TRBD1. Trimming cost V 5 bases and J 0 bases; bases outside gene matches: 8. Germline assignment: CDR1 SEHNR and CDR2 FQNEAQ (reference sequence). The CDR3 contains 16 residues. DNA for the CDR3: TGTGCCAGCAGCCGTATGGACAGGGCCCCTAACTATGGCTACACCTTC. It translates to CASSRMDRAPNYGYTF.

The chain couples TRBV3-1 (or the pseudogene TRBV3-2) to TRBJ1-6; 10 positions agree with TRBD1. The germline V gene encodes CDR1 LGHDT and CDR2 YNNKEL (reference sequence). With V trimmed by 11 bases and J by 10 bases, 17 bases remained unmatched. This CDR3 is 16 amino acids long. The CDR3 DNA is TGTGCCGGAAGCTTTTTCCTTGGGACAGGGGACTCACCCCTCCACTTT. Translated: CAGSFFLGTGDSPLHF.

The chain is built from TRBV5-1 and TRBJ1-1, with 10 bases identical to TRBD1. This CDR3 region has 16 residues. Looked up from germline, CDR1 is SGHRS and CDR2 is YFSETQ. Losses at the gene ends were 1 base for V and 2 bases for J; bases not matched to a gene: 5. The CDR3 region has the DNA TGCGCCAGCAGCTTGTTCCGGGACAGGGGCAACACTGAAGCTTTCTTT. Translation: CASSLFRDRGNTEAFF.

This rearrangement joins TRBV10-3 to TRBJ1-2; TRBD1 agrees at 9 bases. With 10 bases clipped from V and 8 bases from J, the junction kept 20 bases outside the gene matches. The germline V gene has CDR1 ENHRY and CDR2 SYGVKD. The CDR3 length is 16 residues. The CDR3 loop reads CATALFPGQGKGGYTF. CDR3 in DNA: TGTGCCACCGCCCTGTTTCCGGGACAGGGAAAGGGGGGCTACACCTTC.

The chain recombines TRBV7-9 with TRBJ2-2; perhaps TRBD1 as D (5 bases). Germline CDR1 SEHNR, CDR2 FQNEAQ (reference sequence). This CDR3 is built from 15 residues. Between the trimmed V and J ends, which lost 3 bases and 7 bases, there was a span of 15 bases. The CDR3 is CASSFVQGKGGELFF. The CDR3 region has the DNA TGTGCCAGCAGCTTTGTTCAGGGAAAAGGCGGGGAGCTGTTTTTT.

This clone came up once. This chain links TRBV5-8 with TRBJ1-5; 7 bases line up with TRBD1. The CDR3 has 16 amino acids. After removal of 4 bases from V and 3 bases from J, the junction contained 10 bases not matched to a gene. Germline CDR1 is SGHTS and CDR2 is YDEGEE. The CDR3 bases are TGTGCCAGCAGCCGCTGGGGTGACAGGGTCAATCAGCCCCAGCATTTT. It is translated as CASSRWGDRVNQPQHF. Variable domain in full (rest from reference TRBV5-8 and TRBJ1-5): EAGVTQSPTHLIKTRGQQATLRCSPISGHTSVYWYQQALGLGLQFLLWYDEGEERNRGNFPPRFSGRQFPNYSSELNVNALELEDSALYLCASSRWGDRVNQPQHFGDGTRLSIL.

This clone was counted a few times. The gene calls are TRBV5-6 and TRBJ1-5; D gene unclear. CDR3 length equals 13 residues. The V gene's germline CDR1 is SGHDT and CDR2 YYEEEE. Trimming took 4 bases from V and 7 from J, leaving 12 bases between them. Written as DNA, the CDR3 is TGTGCCAGCAGCCCCGGGGTGAGGCAGCCCCAGCATTTT. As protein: CASSPGVRQPQHF. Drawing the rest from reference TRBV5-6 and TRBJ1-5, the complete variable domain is DAGVTQSPTHLIKTRGQQVTLRCSPKSGHDTVSWYQQALGQGPQFIFQYYEEEERQRGNFPDRFSGHQFPNYSSELNVNALLLGDSALYLCASSPGVRQPQHFGDGTRLSIL.

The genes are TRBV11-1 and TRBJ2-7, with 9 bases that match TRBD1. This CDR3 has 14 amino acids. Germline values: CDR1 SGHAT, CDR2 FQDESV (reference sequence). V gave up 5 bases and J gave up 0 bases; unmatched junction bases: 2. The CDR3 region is CASSGTGSSYEQYF. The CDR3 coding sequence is TGTGCCAGCAGCGGGACAGGGAGCTCCTACGAGCAGTACTTC.

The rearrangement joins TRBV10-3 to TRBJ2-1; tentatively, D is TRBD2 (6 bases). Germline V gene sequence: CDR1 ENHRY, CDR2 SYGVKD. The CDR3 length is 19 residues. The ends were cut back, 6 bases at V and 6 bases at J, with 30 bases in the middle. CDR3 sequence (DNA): TGTGCCATCAGCGCTGTGATAGTCCAAGCCCGGGAGATCCCCAATGAGCAGTTCTTC. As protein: CAISAVIVQAREIPNEQFF.

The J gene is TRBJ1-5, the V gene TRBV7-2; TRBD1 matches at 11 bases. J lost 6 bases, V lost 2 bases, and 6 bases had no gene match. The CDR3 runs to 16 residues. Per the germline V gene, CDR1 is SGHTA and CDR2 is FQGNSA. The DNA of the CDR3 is TGTGCCAGCAGCTTATTAGGACAGGGGGCGGGTCAGCCCCAGCATTTT. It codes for CASSLLGQGAGQPQHF. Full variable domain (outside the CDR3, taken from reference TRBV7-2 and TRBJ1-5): GAGVSQSPSNKVTEKGKDVELRCDPISGHTALYWYRQSLGQGLEFLIYFQGNSAPDKSGLPSDRFSAERTGGSVSTLTIQRTQQEDSAVYLCASSLLGQGAGQPQHFGDGTRLSIL.